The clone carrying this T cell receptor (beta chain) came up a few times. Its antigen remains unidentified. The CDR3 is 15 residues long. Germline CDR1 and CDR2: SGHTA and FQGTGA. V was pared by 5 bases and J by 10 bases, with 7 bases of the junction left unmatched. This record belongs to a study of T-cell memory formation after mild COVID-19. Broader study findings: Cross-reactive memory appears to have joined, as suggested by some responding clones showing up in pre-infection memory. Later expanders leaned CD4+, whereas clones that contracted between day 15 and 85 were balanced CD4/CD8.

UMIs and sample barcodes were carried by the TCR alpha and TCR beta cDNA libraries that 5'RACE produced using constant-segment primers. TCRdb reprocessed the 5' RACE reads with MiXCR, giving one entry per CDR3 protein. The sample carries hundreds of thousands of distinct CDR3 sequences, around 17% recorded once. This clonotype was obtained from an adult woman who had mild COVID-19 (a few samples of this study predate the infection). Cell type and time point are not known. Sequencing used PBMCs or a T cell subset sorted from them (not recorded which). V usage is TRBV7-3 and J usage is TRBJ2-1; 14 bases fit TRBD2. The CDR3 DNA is TGTGCCAGCAGCCTGACTAGCGGGAGGGGGTCGGAGCAGTTCTTC. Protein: CASSLTSGRGSEQFF.